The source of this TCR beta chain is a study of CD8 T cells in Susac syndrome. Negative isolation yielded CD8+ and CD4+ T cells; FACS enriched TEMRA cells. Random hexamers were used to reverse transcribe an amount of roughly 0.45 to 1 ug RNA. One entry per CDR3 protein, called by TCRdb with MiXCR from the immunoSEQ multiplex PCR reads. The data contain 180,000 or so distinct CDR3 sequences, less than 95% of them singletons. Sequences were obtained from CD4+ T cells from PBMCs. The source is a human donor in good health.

The CDR3 nucleotides read TGTGCCAGCAGTCCCCCCCTGCGGGGCCGTGGCTACACCTTC. This sequence encodes CASSPPLRGRGYTF. This rearrangement joins TRBV28 to TRBJ1-2; D is perhaps TRBD1 (5 bases). Germline V gives CDR1 MDHEN, CDR2 SYDVKM. This CDR3 region has 14 residues. V was trimmed by 5 bases and J by 7 bases, leaving 17 bases between them.